The clone carrying this TCR beta chain was counted many times. Its antigen is undetermined. One end of the junction varies from germline; a read error may be responsible. The data stem from a study of early T cells in non-severe SARS-CoV-2 infection. The wider study: Sequencing of bulk RNA from unsorted whole blood was done, without chain pairing. Study conclusions and caveats: The study's VDJdb matching favored anti-spike CD8 responses and missed private and CD4 specificities.

Unique molecular identifier tags were affixed to discrete cDNA molecules. TCRdb reprocessed the 5' RACE reads with MiXCR, giving one entry per CDR3 protein. The data contain about 83,000 distinct CDR3 sequences, 9% to 15% of them singletons. The CDR3 is made up of 15 amino acids. Germline CDR1 is SSHAT and CDR2 is FNYEAQ (reference sequence). The clonotype was recovered from an adult who was a healthcare worker with PCR-confirmed SARS-CoV-2 infection or an uninfected control (not recorded which). The sample consisted of whole blood. This chain joins TRBV7-7 and TRBJ2-2; 9 positions match TRBD1. The DNA of the CDR3 is TGTGCTAGCAGCTTCCAACAGGGGGCCGACGGGGAGCTGTTTTTT. It specifies CASSFQQGADGELFF.